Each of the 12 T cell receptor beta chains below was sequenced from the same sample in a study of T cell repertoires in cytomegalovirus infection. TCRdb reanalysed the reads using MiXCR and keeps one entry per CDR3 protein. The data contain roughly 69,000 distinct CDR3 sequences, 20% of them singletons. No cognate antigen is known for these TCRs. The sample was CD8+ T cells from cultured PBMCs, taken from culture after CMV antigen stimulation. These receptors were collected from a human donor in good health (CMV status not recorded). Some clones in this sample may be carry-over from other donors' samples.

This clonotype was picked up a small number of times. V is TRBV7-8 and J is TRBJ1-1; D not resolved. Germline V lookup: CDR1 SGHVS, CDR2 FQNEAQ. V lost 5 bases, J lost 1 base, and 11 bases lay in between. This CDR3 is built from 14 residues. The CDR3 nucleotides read TGTGCCAGCAGCCGGGGAGGGCAGAACACTGAAGCTTTCTTT. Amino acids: CASSRGGQNTEAFF.

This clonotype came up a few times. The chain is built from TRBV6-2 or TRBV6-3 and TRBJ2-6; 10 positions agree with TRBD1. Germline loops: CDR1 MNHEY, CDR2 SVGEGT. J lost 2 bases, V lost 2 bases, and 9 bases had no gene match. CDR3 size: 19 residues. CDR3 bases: TGTGCCAGCAGTTACCTCGGGACAGGGGTGACTGCTGGGGCCAACGTCCTGACTTTC. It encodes CASSYLGTGVTAGANVLTF.

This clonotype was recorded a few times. The CDR3 DNA reads as TGTGCCAGCAGCTTAACAGGGGATGGGGACAATGAGCAGTTCTTC. It encodes CASSLTGDGDNEQFF. The genes are TRBV7-2 and TRBJ2-1; 7 bases are a match to TRBD1. Per the germline V gene, CDR1 is SGHTA and CDR2 is FQGNSA. Trimming removed 2 bases from V and 5 bases from J; junction bases left unmatched: 6. The CDR3 runs 15 residues.

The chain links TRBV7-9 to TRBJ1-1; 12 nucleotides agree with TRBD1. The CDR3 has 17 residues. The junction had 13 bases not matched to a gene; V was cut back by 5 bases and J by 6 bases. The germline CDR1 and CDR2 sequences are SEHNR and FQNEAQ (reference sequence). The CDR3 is CASSPSRDRGPGAEAFF. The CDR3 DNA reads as TGTGCCAGCAGCCCATCCCGGGACAGGGGGCCGGGCGCTGAAGCTTTCTTT.

CDR3 in amino acids: CASSLVVTGKETQYF. CDR3 nucleotide sequence: TGTGCCAGCAGCTTAGTAGTTACGGGGAAGGAGACCCAGTACTTC. The V call is TRBV7-9, the J call TRBJ2-5; tentative D call: TRBD2 (5 bases). The V end lost 1 base, the J end lost 5 bases, and 14 bases lay between the germline ends. The CDR3 runs to 15 residues. In germline, CDR1 is SEHNR, CDR2 FQNEAQ (reference sequence).

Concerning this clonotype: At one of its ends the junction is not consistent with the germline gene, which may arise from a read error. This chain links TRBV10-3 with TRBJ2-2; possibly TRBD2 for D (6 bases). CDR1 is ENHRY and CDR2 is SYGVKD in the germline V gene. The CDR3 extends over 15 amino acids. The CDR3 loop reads CATAWGDQGTGELFF. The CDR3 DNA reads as TGCGCCACGGCGTGGGGGGATCAGGGCACCGGGGAGCTGTTTTTT.

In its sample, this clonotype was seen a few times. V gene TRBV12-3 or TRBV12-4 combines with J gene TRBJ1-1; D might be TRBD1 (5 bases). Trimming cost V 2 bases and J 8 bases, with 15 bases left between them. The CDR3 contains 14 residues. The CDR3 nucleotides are TGTGCCAGCAGTTTACGACAGCTAATGAGGGAAGCTTTCTTT. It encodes CASSLRQLMREAFF.

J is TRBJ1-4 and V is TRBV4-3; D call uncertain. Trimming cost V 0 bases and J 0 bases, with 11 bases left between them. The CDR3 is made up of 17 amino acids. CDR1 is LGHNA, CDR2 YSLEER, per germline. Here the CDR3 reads CASSQERWGTTNEKLFF. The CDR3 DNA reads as TGCGCCAGCAGCCAAGAACGTTGGGGAACAACTAATGAAAAACTGTTTTTT.

In DNA form, the CDR3 reads TGTGCCAGCAGCCCGCAGGAGTCCTACGAGCAGTACTTC. Amino acids: CASSPQESYEQYF. This sequence joins TRBV7-2 and TRBJ2-7, with D hard to call. Trimming left V 5 bases short and J 1 base short, with 9 bases between. Germline-derived CDR1 and CDR2 are SGHTA and FQGNSA. The CDR3 is made up of 13 amino acids.

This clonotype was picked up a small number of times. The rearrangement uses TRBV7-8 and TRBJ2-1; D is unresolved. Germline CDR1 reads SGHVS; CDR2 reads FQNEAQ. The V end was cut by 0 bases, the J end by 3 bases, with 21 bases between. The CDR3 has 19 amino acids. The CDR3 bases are TGTGCCAGCAGCTTAGCGGAAGTATTAAGTGGCGGTATCTACAATGAGCAGTTCTTC. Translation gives CASSLAEVLSGGIYNEQFF.

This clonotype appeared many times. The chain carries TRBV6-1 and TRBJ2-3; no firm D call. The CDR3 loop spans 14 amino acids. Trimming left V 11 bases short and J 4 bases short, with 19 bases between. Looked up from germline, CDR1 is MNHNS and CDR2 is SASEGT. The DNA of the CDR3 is TGTGCCCTATCGAAGGGAAACCGGGCAGATACGCAGTATTTT. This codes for CALSKGNRADTQYF.

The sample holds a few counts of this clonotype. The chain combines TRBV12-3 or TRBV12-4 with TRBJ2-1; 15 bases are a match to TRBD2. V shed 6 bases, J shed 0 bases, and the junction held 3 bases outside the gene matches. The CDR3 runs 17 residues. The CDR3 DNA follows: TGTGCCAGCAGCGGGACTAGCGGGGGGAACTCCTACAATGAGCAGTTCTTC. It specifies CASSGTSGGNSYNEQFF.